This T cell receptor beta chain stems from a study of shared clonotypes between healthy human individuals. Notes on this clone: Its specificity is not known.

General study findings and limits: Some naive CD4 clonotypes, around 4.9%, turned up in common across several donors.

Germline-derived CDR1 and CDR2 are SGHAT and FQNNGV. This CDR3 has 14 amino acids. V gave up 3 bases and J gave up 4 bases, with 9 bases separating them. As processed by the authors: Owing to the provision of junction-only sequences devoid of quality scores by immunoSEQ, filtering differed. Here immunoSEQ multiplex PCR was the method, and the copy in TCRdb shows in-frame clones only, minus some. The V and J calls and clone size were taken over from that table, and D and trimming were inferred from the DNA. Among more than 2,000,000 clones, approximately 93% were seen once, and the ten largest hold under 0.45%.

This receptor was obtained from a man between 18 and 29 years old in good health. Some clones in this sample may be carry-over from other donors' samples. The V and J genes are TRBV11-2 and TRBJ2-2, with D perhaps TRBD2 (6 bases). The sample consisted of naive CD4+ T cells from PBMCs. This sample's subset: CD45RA+ positively selected. The CDR3 DNA follows: TGTGCCAGCAGCTTTGGACTAAGCACCGGGGAGCTGTTTTTT. Translated: CASSFGLSTGELFF.